This T cell receptor (beta chain) was retrieved from a study of blood T cells in healthy people across ages. Study outcomes and limitations: A conclusive naive versus antigen-experienced comparison was prevented by the unsorted PBMCs.

CDR3 length: 14 residues. The germline CDR1 and CDR2 sequences are DFQATT and SNEGSKA (reference sequence). Concerning this clonotype: Its antigen is undetermined.

The second PCR ran about 6 to 12 cycles with a sample-barcoded 5' primer and J-beta primers. TCRdb processed the 5' RACE reads anew with MiXCR; each CDR3 protein has one entry. The sample includes roughly 800,000 distinct CDR3 sequences, roughly 64% of them seen just once. The sequencing sample was made of blood. This clonotype was sampled from a man aged 30 to 39 in good health. The rearrangement links TRBV20-1 to TRBJ1-1; TRBD1 is a possible D gene (5 bases). DNA of the CDR3: TGCAGATCAATCGGGACTGAGCGAAACACTGAAGCTTTCTTT. This gives the protein CRSIGTERNTEAFF.